Listed below are T cell receptor beta chains from one sample, sequenced in a study of T cells in Graves' hyperthyroidism and ophthalmopathy. MiXCR, applied by TCRdb to the multiplex PCR reads, yields one record per CDR3 protein. The table shows around 350,000 distinct CDR3 sequences, with less than 20% occurring only once. Source material: blood. Receptors were obtained from a young woman with Graves' hyperthyroidism that later progressed to Graves' ophthalmopathy. The CDR3 runs from the conserved cysteine through the conserved F or W. A D gene is named only where the DNA matches it firmly. Where a row states a size, it is once, few, many or the class of an expanded clone; other rows omit it.

-	TRBV27	13	TRBJ2-1	-	CASTRHPGNEQFF	TGTGCCAGCACCCGACACCCCGGCAATGAGCAGTTCTTC
-	TRBV20-1	14	TRBJ1-5	-	CGARAPISNQPQHF	TGCGGTGCTAGAGCCCCCATTAGCAATCAGCCCCAGCATTTT
-	TRBV15	17	TRBJ2-3	many	CATSRDAGTGRTDTQYF	TGTGCCACCAGCAGAGATGCGGGGACTGGACGGACAGATACGCAGTATTTT
-	TRBV11-2	15	TRBJ2-3	many	CASSVNGDKKDTQYF	TGTGCCAGCAGCGTTAACGGGGACAAAAAAGATACGCAGTATTTT
-	TRBV5-4	17	TRBJ2-2	many	CASSLGLTVTNTGELFF	TGTGCCAGCAGCTTGGGGTTGACAGTTACGAACACCGGGGAGCTGTTTTTT
-	TRBV6-1	13	TRBJ1-5	-	CASSLEYKGASNF	TGTGCCAGCAGTCTAGAATACAAAGGGGCATCAAATTTT
-	TRBV27	16	TRBJ2-1	few	CASSSPLGGNFNEQFF	TGTGCCAGCAGTTCCCCCCTCGGCGGGAATTTCAATGAGCAGTTCTTC
TRBD2	TRBV4-2	15	TRBJ2-7	-	CASSQATSGGYEQYF	TGTGCCAGCAGCCAAGCTACTAGCGGGGGGTACGAGCAGTACTTC
-	TRBV15	15	TRBJ2-5	many	CATSRAPGVLETQYF	TGTGCCACCAGCAGAGCCCCGGGCGTATTGGAGACCCAGTACTTC
-	TRBV28	12	TRBJ2-3	few	CANETGTDTQYF	TGTGCCAACGAGACGGGCACAGATACGCAGTATTTT
-	TRBV18	13	TRBJ1-2	many	CASSLQRGYGYTF	TGTGCCAGCTCACTACAGCGGGGGTATGGCTACACCTTC
TRBD1	TRBV2	15	TRBJ1-2	many	CASRDSRGLGRNYTF	TGTGCCAGCAGGGACTCCAGGGGGCTAGGTCGGAACTACACCTTC
TRBD1	TRBV9	14	TRBJ2-7	many	CASSVSTGGYEQYF	TGTGCCAGCAGCGTAAGCACAGGGGGCTACGAGCAGTACTTC
-	TRBV4-1	16	TRBJ2-3	-	CASSQPGTAGTDTQYF	TGTGCCAGCAGCCAACCAGGGACTGCGGGCACAGATACGCAGTATTTT
TRBD1	TRBV16	14	TRBJ1-5	-	CASSARQGTGPQHF	TGTGCCAGCAGCGCCCGACAGGGAACGGGGCCCCAGCATTTT
TRBD2	TRBV12-3/TRBV12-4	14	TRBJ2-1	-	CASSHGTIHNEQFF	TGTGCCAGCAGCCACGGGACTATTCACAATGAGCAGTTCTTC
TRBD2	TRBV3-1	18	TRBJ2-2	many	CASSRLTSGGFNTGELFF	TGTGCCAGCAGCCGGCTGACTAGCGGGGGTTTCAACACCGGGGAGCTGTTTTTT
-	TRBV6-4	13	TRBJ2-1	-	CASSGESGNEQFF	TGTGCCAGCTCCGGAGAGAGCGGCAATGAGCAGTTCTTC
-	TRBV6-1	14	TRBJ1-2	many	CASSSSPRGDGYTF	TGTGCCAGCAGCTCAAGCCCGCGGGGAGACGGCTACACCTTC
-	TRBV15	15	TRBJ2-7	few	CATSRDTGSGYEQYF	TGTGCCACCAGCAGAGATACAGGGTCAGGCTACGAGCAGTACTTC
TRBD1	TRBV3-1	16	TRBJ2-1	many	CASSPPTGGPYNEQFF	TGTGCCAGCAGCCCGCCGACAGGGGGCCCCTACAATGAGCAGTTCTTC
TRBD2	TRBV27	15	TRBJ2-7	many	CASSLGGRALEEQYF	TGTGCCAGCAGTTTGGGCGGGAGGGCCCTAGAAGAGCAGTACTTC
-	TRBV7-9	12	TRBJ1-6	-	CTSSSNRERLHF	TGTACCAGCAGCTCTAACAGGGAGAGACTCCACTTT
-	TRBV30	13	TRBJ2-5	many	CAYRGFVVETQYF	TGTGCCTACCGGGGCTTCGTAGTCGAGACCCAGTACTTC
TRBD1	TRBV6-1	14	TRBJ2-7	many	CASRARDRGHEQYF	TGTGCCAGCAGGGCCCGGGACAGGGGGCACGAGCAGTACTTC